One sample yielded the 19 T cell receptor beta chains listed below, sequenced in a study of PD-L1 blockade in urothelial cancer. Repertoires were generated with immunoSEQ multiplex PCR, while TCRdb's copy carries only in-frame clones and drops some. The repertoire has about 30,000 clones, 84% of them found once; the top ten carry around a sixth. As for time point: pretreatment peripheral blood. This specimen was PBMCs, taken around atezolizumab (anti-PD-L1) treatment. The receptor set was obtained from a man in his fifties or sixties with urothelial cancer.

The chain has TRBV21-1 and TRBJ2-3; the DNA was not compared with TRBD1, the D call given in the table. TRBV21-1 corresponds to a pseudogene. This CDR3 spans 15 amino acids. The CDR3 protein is CASSVGTGGEDTQYF. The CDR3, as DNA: TGTGCCAGCAGCGTCGGGACAGGGGGCGAAGATACGCAGTATTTT.

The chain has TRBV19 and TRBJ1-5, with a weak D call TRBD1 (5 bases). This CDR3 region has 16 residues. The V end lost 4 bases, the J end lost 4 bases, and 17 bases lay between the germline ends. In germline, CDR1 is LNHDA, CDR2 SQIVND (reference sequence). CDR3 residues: CASSKGSFGANQPQHF. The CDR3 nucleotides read TGTGCCAGTAGTAAGGGGTCGTTTGGGGCAAATCAGCCCCAGCATTTT.

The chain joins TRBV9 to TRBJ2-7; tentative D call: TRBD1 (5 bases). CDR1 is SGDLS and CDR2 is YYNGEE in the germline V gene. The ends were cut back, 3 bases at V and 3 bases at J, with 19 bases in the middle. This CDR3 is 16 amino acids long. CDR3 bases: TGTGCCAGCAGCGCCAATACGGCCACAGGCATCTACGAGCAGTACTTC. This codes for CASSANTATGIYEQYF.

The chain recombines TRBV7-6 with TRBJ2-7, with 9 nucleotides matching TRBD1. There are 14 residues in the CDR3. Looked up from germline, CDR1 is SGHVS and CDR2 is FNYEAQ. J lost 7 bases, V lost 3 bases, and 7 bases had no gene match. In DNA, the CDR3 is TGTGCCAGCAGCTTTGGGGACAGGGCAGGGGAGCAGTACTTC. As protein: CASSFGDRAGEQYF.

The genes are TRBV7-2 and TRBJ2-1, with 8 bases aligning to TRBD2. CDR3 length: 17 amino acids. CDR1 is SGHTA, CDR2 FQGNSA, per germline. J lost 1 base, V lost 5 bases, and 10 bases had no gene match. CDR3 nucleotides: TGTGCCAGCAGCCCATGGGGGGGCGGGAGGTCCTACAATGAGCAGTTCTTC. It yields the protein CASSPWGGGRSYNEQFF.

The CDR3 is CASSPADLETQYF. Here the CDR3 DNA reads TGTGCCAGCAGCCCCGCGGACTTGGAGACCCAGTACTTC. The V gene is TRBV7-3, the J gene TRBJ2-5, with D possibly TRBD2 on 5 matching bases. Germline V gene lookup returns CDR1 SGHTA and CDR2 FQGTGA. V lost 5 bases and J 5 bases, leaving 12 bases between the germline ends. The CDR3 sequence is 13 residues long.

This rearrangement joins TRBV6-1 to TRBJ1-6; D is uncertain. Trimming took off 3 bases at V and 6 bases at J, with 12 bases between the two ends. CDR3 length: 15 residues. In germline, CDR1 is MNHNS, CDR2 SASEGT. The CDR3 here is CASSDWANRNSPLHF. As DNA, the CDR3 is TGTGCCAGCAGTGACTGGGCCAACCGTAATTCACCCCTCCACTTT.

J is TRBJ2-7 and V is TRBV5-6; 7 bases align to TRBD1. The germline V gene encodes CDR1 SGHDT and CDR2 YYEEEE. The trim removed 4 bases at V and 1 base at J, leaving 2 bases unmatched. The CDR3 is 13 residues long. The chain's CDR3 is CASSVRGSYEQYF. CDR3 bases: TGTGCCAGCAGCGTCAGGGGGTCCTACGAGCAGTACTTC.

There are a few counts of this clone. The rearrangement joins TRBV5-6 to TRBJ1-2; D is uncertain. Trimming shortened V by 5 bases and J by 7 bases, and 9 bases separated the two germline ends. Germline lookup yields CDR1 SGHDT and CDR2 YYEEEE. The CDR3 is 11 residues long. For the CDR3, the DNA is TGTGCCAGCAGTTTTGCCAGTGGCTACACCTTC. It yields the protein CASSFASGYTF.

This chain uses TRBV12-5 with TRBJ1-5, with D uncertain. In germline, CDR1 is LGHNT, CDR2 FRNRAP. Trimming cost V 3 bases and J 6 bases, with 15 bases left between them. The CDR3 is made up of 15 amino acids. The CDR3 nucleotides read TGTGCTAGTGGTTTAGCGACTCCCCGCGGTCAGCCCCAGCATTTT. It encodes CASGLATPRGQPQHF.

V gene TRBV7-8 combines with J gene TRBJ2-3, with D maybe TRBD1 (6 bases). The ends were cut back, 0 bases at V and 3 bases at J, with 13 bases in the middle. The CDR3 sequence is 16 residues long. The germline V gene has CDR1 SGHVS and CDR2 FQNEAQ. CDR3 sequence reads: CASSLARTALTDTQYF. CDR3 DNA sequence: TGTGCCAGCAGCTTAGCGAGGACAGCCCTTACAGATACGCAGTATTTT.

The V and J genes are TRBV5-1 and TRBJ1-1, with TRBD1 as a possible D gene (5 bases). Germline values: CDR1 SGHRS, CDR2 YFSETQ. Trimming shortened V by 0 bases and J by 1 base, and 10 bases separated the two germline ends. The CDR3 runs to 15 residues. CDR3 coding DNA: TGCGCCAGCAGCTTGGAGTGGGGGGGGAACACTGAAGCTTTCTTT. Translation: CASSLEWGGNTEAFF.

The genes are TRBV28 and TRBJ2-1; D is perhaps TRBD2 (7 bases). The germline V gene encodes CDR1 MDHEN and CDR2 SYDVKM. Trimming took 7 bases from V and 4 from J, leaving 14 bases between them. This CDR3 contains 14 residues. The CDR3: CASIGGRGYNEQFF. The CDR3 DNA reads TGTGCCAGCATTGGGGGGCGGGGGTACAATGAGCAGTTCTTC.

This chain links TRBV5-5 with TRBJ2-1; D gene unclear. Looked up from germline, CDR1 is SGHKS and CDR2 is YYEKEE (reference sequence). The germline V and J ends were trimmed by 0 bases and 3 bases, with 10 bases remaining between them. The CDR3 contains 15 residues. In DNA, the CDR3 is TGTGCCAGCAGCTTGGGCGGATACTACTACAATGAGCAGTTCTTC. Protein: CASSLGGYYYNEQFF.

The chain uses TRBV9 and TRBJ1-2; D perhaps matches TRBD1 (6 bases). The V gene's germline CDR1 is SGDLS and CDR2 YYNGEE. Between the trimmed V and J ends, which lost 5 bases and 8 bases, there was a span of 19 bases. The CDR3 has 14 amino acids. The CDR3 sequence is CASSSRADSPGYTF. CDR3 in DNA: TGTGCCAGCAGTTCCCGGGCGGACAGTCCCGGCTACACCTTC.

The CDR3 sequence: CASSQGLAGRSDEQFF. CDR3 bases: TGTGCCAGCAGCCAGGGACTAGCGGGAAGGAGCGATGAGCAGTTCTTC. V gene TRBV4-2 combines with J gene TRBJ2-1, with 13 nucleotides matching TRBD2. Trimming removed 3 bases from V and 8 bases from J; junction bases left unmatched: 7. Germline assignment: CDR1 LGHNA and CDR2 YNFKEQ. CDR3 length: 16 amino acids.

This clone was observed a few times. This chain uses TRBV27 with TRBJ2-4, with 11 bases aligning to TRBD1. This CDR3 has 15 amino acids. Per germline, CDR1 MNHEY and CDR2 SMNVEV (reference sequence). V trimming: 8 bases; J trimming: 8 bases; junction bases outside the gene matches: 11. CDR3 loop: CASQPLGQGADIQYF. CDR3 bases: TGTGCCAGCCAGCCACTCGGACAGGGGGCGGACATTCAGTACTTC.

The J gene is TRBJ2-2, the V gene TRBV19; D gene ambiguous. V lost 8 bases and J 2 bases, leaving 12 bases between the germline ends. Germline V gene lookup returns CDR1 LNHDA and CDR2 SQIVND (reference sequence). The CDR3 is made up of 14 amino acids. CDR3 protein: CASRVPLNTGELFF. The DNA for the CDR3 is TGTGCCAGTCGGGTCCCTTTAAACACCGGGGAGCTGTTTTTT. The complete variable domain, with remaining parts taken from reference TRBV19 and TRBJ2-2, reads DGGITQSPKYLFRKEGQNVTLSCEQNLNHDAMYWYRQDPGQGLRLIYYSQIVNDFQKGDIAEGYSVSREKKESFPLTVTSAQKNPTAFYLCASRVPLNTGELFFGEGSRLTVL.

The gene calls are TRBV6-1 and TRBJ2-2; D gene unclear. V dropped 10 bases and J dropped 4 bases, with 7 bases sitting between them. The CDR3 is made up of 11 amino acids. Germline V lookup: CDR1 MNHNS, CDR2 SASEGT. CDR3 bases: TGTGCCACCCAGTTCACCGGGGAGCTGTTTTTT. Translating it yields CATQFTGELFF.